This entry is about one T cell receptor beta chain. Its antigen is unknown. There are no base qualities to consult, and no much larger clone falls within one base. The sample contains more than one DNA sequence encoding this CDR3. The source of the sample is a study of cytomegalovirus exposure and HLA in healthy donors (dated by TCRdb to 2015 to 2018). Some background on the complete study: An earlier analysis of several hundred of the donors reported around 280 Gb of sequence data and 100 million to 120 million unique TCR beta sequences obtained from roughly 180 million T cells. An early release that covered more than 550 HLA-typed donors contained approximately 300 gigabases of sequencing data and about 84 million unique TCR sequences. Of the 398 genotyped donors, roughly 85% fell in the genetic ancestry cluster associated with self-reported Caucasian donors. The aim of the study was to test whether cataloging public T cell receptors could identify signatures of past pathogen exposure. The study used immunosequencing to profile the T cell repertoires of approximately 650 subjects and linked those repertoires to cytomegalovirus serostatus. In addition to the first cohort of hundreds of subjects, a separate validation cohort of 120 different subjects was used. To predict cytomegalovirus infection status, the study combined high-throughput TCR immunosequencing, statistical association of individual TCRs with disease status, and machine learning. A later analysis re-examined previously published TCR beta repertoires from around 670 donors and added high-resolution HLA genotyping to investigate patterns of TCR occurrence. Rather than using new phenotypic data, the later analysis identified candidate immune exposures from TCR beta sequences and from how often those sequences occurred across donors. To decide whether each TCR beta V gene segment behaved as functional or pseudogenic, an earlier analysis of some 600 of the donors relied on high-throughput TCR beta sequencing. Alongside the repertoire data, information on donor age, sex, ethnicity and CMV serostatus was compiled. A later genetic analysis used genome-wide SNP genotypes for about three fifths of the 666 donors, treating that subset as a discovery cohort. Every discovery cohort repertoire had been produced on one sequencing platform. Both class I and class II loci were covered by HLA typing, at four-digit resolution. Typing coverage differed by locus: A, B, C, DRB1 and DQB1 were typed in about 629-640 donors, DQA1 in 522, DPA1 in around 600, and DPB1 in 472. Because of strong linkage in the cohort, four or five DR-DQ haplotypes were treated as single units for association and clustering. Among almost 400 genotyped donors of the cohort, an average of 235,054 unique TCR beta nucleotide sequences were sequenced per donor, around 20% of them non-productive. The paper's findings and limits, for the study overall: A cluster of highly shared sequence variants was judged likely to be a technical artifact of the sequencing pipeline. Several of the top co-occurrence clusters appeared to be linked to parvovirus B19, influenza, CMV and Epstein-Barr virus, according to a later analysis. CMV serostatus was the only immune exposure information available for the cohort. In a later analysis, most CMV-associated TCR beta chains were found to appear HLA-restricted, with HLA associations seemingly driven largely by CMV exposure. Roughly uniform sequencing depth across donors was assumed in presence/absence analyses, although this assumption may not hold. V-gene and J-gene trimming of TCR beta chains was associated with a missense DCLRE1C variant in a later genetic analysis, and the association was replicated in an independent cohort. Linkage disequilibrium might explain the correlated functional status among segregating V segments, but an unknown experimental factor could not be excluded. The study gave a list of about 160 TCR beta chains associated with cytomegalovirus. A further reported finding was that TCR beta sequences accurately predicted the HLA-A and HLA-B alleles for most subjects in the first cohort. Only TCR beta chains were sequenced in this cohort, and the absence of alpha or paired-chain data limited detectable features. Broadly in line with IMGT annotations, most TCR beta V segments showed up in productive rearrangements about 90% or about 30% of the time in an earlier analysis of around 600 of the donors. While some public TCRs were present in many individuals, most TCR sequences turned up only very rarely across donors. At a false discovery rate of 0.05, a later analysis linked under 20,000 TCR beta sequences to specific HLA alleles. A later analysis found that TCR association rates varied across HLA loci, with DRB1 alleles showing the most associated TCRs and HLA-C alleles the fewest. Cytomegalovirus status was reported to be diagnosed by the classifier with high specificity and sensitivity in both the original and validation cohorts. It was suggested by the authors that the approach could potentially be generalized to other disease states and immunological phenotypes. When HLA alleles, especially DR and DQ, strongly co-occurred, TCR associations were difficult to assign to individual alleles. Compared with equally common non-associated chains, HLA-associated TCR beta chains in a later analysis were more clonally expanded and had lower generation probabilities. Because counts were too low, seventeen rarely observed V segments, including chromosome 9 orphons, were left out of the earlier analysis of about 500 of the donors. According to a later genetic analysis, donors in an Asian-associated ancestry cluster had fewer N-insertions in productive TCRs than the approximately 650-donor mean. In vitro tests confirmed that a few of the cytomegalovirus-associated TCR beta chains recognize cytomegalovirus antigens. Because HLA typing was missing for some donors at each locus, association tests included only the typed subset. Because the 87-base-pair reads could not distinguish some IMGT-functional V segments, including TRBV6-2 and TRBV6-3, those segments were excluded.

The cohort was made up of 666 healthy bone marrow donors. At the time of sampling, all cohort members were nominally healthy, though unrecorded immune exposures were likely present. The donor was CMV seropositive and belonged to the group of 250 to 300 seropositive cohort members. Every donor gave a peripheral blood sample, and the peripheral blood mononuclear cells from that sample were used for TCR beta sequencing. Genomic DNA extraction from the blood cell samples was performed with the Qiagen DNeasy Blood Extraction Kit. CDR1 and CDR2 are read off the germline V gene as SGHVS and FQNEAQ. CDR3 length: 16 amino acids, cysteine to phenylalanine. Solely the CDR3 DNA is kept, with 48 bases framed from the first base. Trimming removed 6 bases from V and 11 bases from J; the gene matches leave 11 bases unexplained. The library was generated by the immunoSEQ multiplex PCR assay. The multiplex PCR relied on a mix of 60 forward primers for TCR Vbeta segments and 13 reverse primers for TCR Jbeta segments. The CDR3 region of rearranged TCR beta genes was amplified from genomic DNA by a multiplex PCR assay. The Illumina HiSeq System was used to sequence the amplified TCR beta libraries as 87-base-pair reads. The paper's processing steps were these. In a later analysis, some 80 million unique TCR beta chains were counted across the 500 to 850 repertoires, and approximately 11 million of these chains were shared by at least two donors. To remove PCR and sequencing errors, raw reads were error-corrected and collapsed into unique sequences using a nearest-neighbor algorithm that merged closely related sequences. To assign V, D and J gene segments, CDR3 sequences were aligned to IMGT reference sequences. For a sequence to be retained, a match of at least six nucleotides was required to both a V gene segment and a J gene segment. A rearrangement counted as productive if the CDR3 had no stop codons and remained in frame with V and J, and every other rearrangement counted as non-productive. Following IMGT convention, CDR3 was defined as the stretch from the second conserved V-encoded cysteine to the conserved J-encoded phenylalanine. Sequences without an unambiguous match to a single V gene segment were excluded from the earlier analysis of a few hundred of the donors. In an earlier analysis of around 600 of the donors, V segments were called functional above 56.7% productive rearrangements and were called segregating when the between-donor standard deviation exceeded 5%. To diagnose cytomegalovirus status from the catalog of TCR beta chain sequences, a statistical classification framework was built. A later analysis assigned V and J genes by comparing TCR nucleotide sequences with IMGT/GENE-DB human TR gene sequences. In a later analysis, CDR3 sequences and most-parsimonious VDJ recombination scenarios were assigned using the TCRdist pipeline. A later analysis defined each TCR beta chain by its CDR3 amino acid sequence plus V-gene family, and excluded reads lacking a unique V-gene family. As a way to deal with suspected cross-contamination and a sequencing artifact, a later analysis dropped 450 to 600 nucleotide sequences that were highly shared and had low generation probability. In a later analysis, a clonal expansion index for each public chain was calculated from normalized within-repertoire ranks of inferred template counts. Generation probabilities in a later analysis came from a VDJ recombination model fitted to out-of-frame rearrangements, and those results were checked against IGoR. A later analysis scored TCR-TCR, TCR-HLA and TCR-CMV co-occurrence with hypergeometric tests, applying a repertoire-size bias correction to TCR pairs. False discovery rates were estimated in a later analysis by permuting HLA or CMV assignments 20 times. In a later analysis, co-occurring TCRs were grouped with DBSCAN, and TCRdist sequence similarity was added when clustering was performed within HLA-allele-positive subsets. Co-occurrence clustering excluded repertoires with fewer than 30,000 or more than 120,000 public chains, plus five with anomalous nucleotide sharing. This is the immuneACCESS table as TCRdb keeps it, with only in-frame sequences that have V and J called. A part of the clones is gone; compared with another copy, unresolved V genes explain less than half, and the rest is unexplained. Clone size and the V and J calls come from that table; the DNA yielded D and trimming. Here the sample has more than 150,000 clones; roughly 82% occur a single time. The top ten clones comprise more than 6.5% of the sample.

This TCR was recovered from a woman aged 45-65 years in good health and CMV-seropositive. The sequence links TRBV7-8 to TRBJ2-1; TRBD2 aligns with 15 central bases. Sequenced material: PBMCs. The CDR3 in this case is CASSLTGTSGGNKQFF. In nucleotide form, the sequence is TGTGCCAGCAGTCTGACTGGGACTAGCGGGGGGAATAAGCAGTTCTTC.